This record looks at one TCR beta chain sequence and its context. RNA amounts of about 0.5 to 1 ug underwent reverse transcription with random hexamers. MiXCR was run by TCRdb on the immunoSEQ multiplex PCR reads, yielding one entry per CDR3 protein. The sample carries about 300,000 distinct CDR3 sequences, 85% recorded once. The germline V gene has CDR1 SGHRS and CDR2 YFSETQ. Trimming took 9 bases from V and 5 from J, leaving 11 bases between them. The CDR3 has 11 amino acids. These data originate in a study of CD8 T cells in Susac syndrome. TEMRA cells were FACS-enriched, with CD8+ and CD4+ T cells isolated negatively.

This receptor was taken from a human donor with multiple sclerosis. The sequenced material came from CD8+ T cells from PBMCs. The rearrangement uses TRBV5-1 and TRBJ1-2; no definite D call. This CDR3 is CATRTEYGYTF. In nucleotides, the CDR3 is TGCGCCACTCGGACCGAGTATGGCTACACCTTC.